This T cell receptor beta chain was sequenced during a study of T cell repertoires in cytomegalovirus infection. This clonotype was picked up many times. No antigen is known for it. Each CDR3 protein gets one entry after TCRdb re-called the reads with MiXCR. The sample yields over 100,000 distinct CDR3 sequences, 9.5% to 13% seen once. The CDR3 loop spans 13 amino acids. Trimming shortened V by 4 bases and J by 8 bases, and 14 bases separated the two germline ends. In germline, CDR1 is LGHNA, CDR2 YSLEER. Sequencing used PBMCs, sequenced either directly or after in vitro stimulation (not recorded which). This TCR derives from a human donor in good health (CMV status not recorded). Some clones in this sample may be carry-over from other donors' samples. The chain joins TRBV4-3 to TRBJ1-1; D may be TRBD1 (5 bases). The CDR3 sequence is CASSLNPGTEAFF. CDR3 bases: TGCGCCAGCAGCCTTAATCCAGGGACCGAAGCTTTCTTT.